Presented here are 30 T cell receptor beta chains from one specimen sequenced in a study of blood T cell repertoires in COVID-19. Assay: immunoSEQ multiplex PCR; the TCRdb copy retains only in-frame clones and omits some. The sample lists 220,000 or so clones, around four fifths occurring once. The source material was peripheral blood. These receptors originate from a woman older than 75 with acute or convalescent COVID-19.

The gene calls are TRBV7-3 and TRBJ2-1, with TRBD1 matching 10 bases. The CDR3 contains 16 residues. CDR1 is SGHTA and CDR2 is FQGTGA in the germline V gene. The trim removed 5 bases at V and 2 bases at J, leaving 6 bases unmatched. The CDR3 reads CASSLLTGGPYNEQFF. The CDR3 DNA reads TGTGCCAGCAGCCTTCTGACAGGGGGCCCCTACAATGAGCAGTTCTTC.

V and J are TRBV7-6 and TRBJ2-2, with 7 bases fitting TRBD2. The germline gives CDR1 SGHVS, CDR2 FNYEAQ. The CDR3 covers 17 residues. After removal of 0 bases from V and 6 bases from J, the junction contained 10 bases not matched to a gene. The CDR3 spells CASSLALGGRRSGELFF. The CDR3 bases are TGTGCCAGCAGCTTAGCATTGGGCGGGAGAAGGTCCGGGGAGCTGTTTTTT.

This clone was detected only once. This chain connects TRBV7-9 to TRBJ2-1; 13 bases align to TRBD2. Germline lookup yields CDR1 SEHNR and CDR2 FQNEAQ (reference sequence). CDR3 length: 18 residues. J gave up 8 bases and V 4 bases, and 14 bases lay outside the gene matches. The CDR3 is CASSYRTSGSAGGDEQFF. CDR3 in DNA: TGTGCCAGCAGCTATCGGACTAGCGGGAGTGCGGGAGGAGATGAGCAGTTCTTC.

The chain joins TRBV5-1 to TRBJ2-1; 7 bases are shared with TRBD2. This CDR3 contains 14 residues. Germline V gives CDR1 SGHRS, CDR2 YFSETQ. V trimming: 4 bases; J trimming: 6 bases; junction bases outside the gene matches: 7. The CDR3 spells CASSPGLVSNEQFF. CDR3 nucleotides: TGCGCCAGCAGCCCCGGACTAGTTTCCAATGAGCAGTTCTTC.

J is TRBJ2-1 and V is TRBV28, with D unresolved. V shed 3 bases and J shed 0 bases, with 15 bases lying between them. Germline assignment: CDR1 MDHEN and CDR2 SYDVKM. The CDR3 has 17 amino acids. CDR3 in amino acids: CASSFTLMASSYNEQFF. CDR3 DNA sequence: TGTGCCAGCAGTTTTACTTTGATGGCTAGCTCCTACAATGAGCAGTTCTTC.

The chain has TRBV28 and TRBJ2-7; a possible D gene is TRBD2 (7 bases). V gave up 11 bases and J gave up 2 bases, with 19 bases separating them. The CDR3 length is 14 residues. Per germline, CDR1 MDHEN and CDR2 SYDVKM. CDR3 amino acids: CAAGLAGATYEQYF. The CDR3 nucleotides are TGTGCCGCCGGACTGGCGGGGGCGACCTACGAGCAGTACTTC.

The chain recombines TRBV5-4 with TRBJ2-5, with 8 positions matching TRBD2. V shed 4 bases and J 2 bases; nucleotides not matched to a gene: 10. CDR3 length equals 16 residues. CDR1 is SGHNT, CDR2 YYREEE, per germline (reference sequence). The CDR3 DNA reads as TGTGCCAGCAGCCTCACGGGAGGGGGATGGCAAGAGACCCAGTACTTC. Translating it yields CASSLTGGGWQETQYF. The full variable domain, rest sourced from reference TRBV5-4 and TRBJ2-5, is ETGVTQSPTHLIKTRGQQVTLRCSSQSGHNTVSWYQQALGQGPQFIFQYYREEENGRGNFPPRFSGLQFPNYSSELNVNALELDDSALYLCASSLTGGGWQETQYFGPGTRLLVL.

The rearrangement links TRBV6-5 to TRBJ1-2; TRBD1 is a possible D gene (5 bases). Germline V CDR1 and CDR2: MNHEY, SVGAGI. The CDR3 sequence is 14 residues long. Trimming took 0 bases from V and 8 from J, leaving 13 bases between them. CDR3 sequence: CASSYSGRVTGYTF. CDR3 DNA: TGTGCCAGCAGTTACTCAGGCAGGGTGACCGGCTACACCTTC.

This clone was recorded only once. This chain uses TRBV28 with TRBJ2-3, with D unresolved. Germline V gives CDR1 MDHEN, CDR2 SYDVKM. Trimming took off 5 bases at V and 0 bases at J, with 3 bases between the two ends. The CDR3 loop spans 12 amino acids. CDR3 DNA: TGTGCCAGCAGTATAAGCACAGATACGCAGTATTTT. The encoded protein is CASSISTDTQYF. Complete variable domain (other parts from reference TRBV28 and TRBJ2-3): DVKVTQSSRYLVKRTGEKVFLECVQDMDHENMFWYRQDPGLGLRLIYFSYDVKMKEKGDIPEGYSVSREKKERFSLILESASTNQTSMYLCASSISTDTQYFGPGTRLTVL.

The chain is built from TRBV5-1 and TRBJ1-1, with 8 nucleotides matching TRBD1. This CDR3 is 17 amino acids long. CDR1 SGHRS and CDR2 YFSETQ come from the germline V gene. After removal of 1 base from V and 3 bases from J, the junction contained 11 bases not matched to a gene. CDR3 in DNA: TGCGCCAGCAGCTTGTACGGGACAGGTAATGCGTACACTGAAGCTTTCTTT. Translation gives CASSLYGTGNAYTEAFF.

The J gene is TRBJ1-1, the V gene TRBV28, with D unresolved. CDR1 and CDR2 from the germline V gene are MDHEN and SYDVKM. There are 15 residues in the CDR3. Trimming stripped 5 bases from V and 5 bases from J, with 18 bases between. The CDR3, as DNA: TGTGCCAGCAGTCCGGGGTTCACCTCGGGGACTGAAGCTTTCTTT. The encoded protein is CASSPGFTSGTEAFF.

This sequence joins TRBV6-2 or TRBV6-3 and TRBJ1-1, with 7 bases matching TRBD1. Unmatched junction bases numbered 3, after V lost 5 bases and J lost 0 bases. This CDR3 is built from 14 residues. Germline CDR1 MNHEY, CDR2 SVGEGT. CDR3 coding DNA: TGTGCCAGCAGTCAGGACAGGCTGAACACTGAAGCTTTCTTT. It specifies CASSQDRLNTEAFF.

The V gene is TRBV11-1, the J gene TRBJ1-2, with 7 bases identical to TRBD1. CDR1 and CDR2 from the germline V gene are SGHAT and FQDESV (reference sequence). Trimming took 5 bases from V and 2 from J; bases not matched to a gene: 8. CDR3 length: 15 residues. Here the CDR3 reads CASSTPDRENYGYTF. The CDR3 bases are TGTGCCAGCAGCACTCCCGACAGGGAGAACTATGGCTACACCTTC.

The rearrangement joins TRBV6-6 to TRBJ2-3; D is unresolved. The CDR3 runs 11 residues. The germline V gene encodes CDR1 MNHNY and CDR2 SVGAGI (reference sequence). V lost 6 bases and J lost 2, with 3 bases in between. The CDR3 sequence is CASSLTDTQYF. In DNA, the CDR3 is TGTGCCAGCAGCCTCACAGATACGCAGTATTTT.

The chain couples TRBV19 to TRBJ2-1; TRBD2 matches 11 bases. Trimming at V came to 0 bases and at J to 7 bases, leaving 5 bases not matched to a gene. This CDR3 contains 16 residues. Germline V CDR1 and CDR2: LNHDA, SQIVND (reference sequence). This CDR3 is CASSIEASGRRNEQFF. The CDR3 nucleotides are TGTGCCAGTAGTATAGAGGCTAGCGGGAGGAGGAATGAGCAGTTCTTC.

This clone was detected once. The V call is TRBV20-1, the J call TRBJ2-5, with TRBD1 matching 11 bases. Looked up from germline, CDR1 is DFQATT and CDR2 is SNEGSKA (reference sequence). The CDR3 is 15 amino acids. Trimming took 3 bases from V and 6 from J; bases not matched to a gene: 9. The chain's CDR3 is CSASQRTGGAKTQYF. The CDR3, as DNA: TGCAGTGCTAGTCAACGGACAGGGGGCGCGAAGACCCAGTACTTC.

The chain is built from TRBV7-2 and TRBJ2-5, with 10 positions matching TRBD2. Germline loops: CDR1 SGHTA, CDR2 FQGNSA. J was trimmed by 0 bases and V by 5 bases; bases with no gene match: 3. The CDR3 consists of 15 residues. The CDR3 reads CASSRTSGHQETQYF. In nucleotides, the CDR3 is TGTGCCAGCAGCCGGACTAGCGGACACCAAGAGACCCAGTACTTC.

This clone was seen a few times. This chain links TRBV29-1 with TRBJ1-1; TRBD1 agrees at 8 bases. CDR3 length: 13 residues. V dropped 7 bases and J dropped 5; count of bases not matched to a gene: 9. CDR1 is SQVTM and CDR2 is ANQGSEA in the germline V gene. This chain's CDR3 is CSGRRDRGTEAFF. CDR3 bases: TGCAGCGGGAGGAGAGACAGGGGAACTGAAGCTTTCTTT.

The rearrangement uses TRBV27 and TRBJ2-3; TRBD2 aligns across 12 bases. Germline loops: CDR1 MNHEY, CDR2 SMNVEV (reference sequence). After removal of 6 bases from V and 0 bases from J, the junction contained 13 bases not matched to a gene. The CDR3 sequence is 19 residues long. The CDR3 loop reads CASRGLAGLSVESTDTQYF. For the CDR3, the DNA is TGTGCCAGCAGAGGACTAGCGGGGCTTTCGGTCGAGAGCACAGATACGCAGTATTTT.

A single count supports this clone. The gene calls are TRBV10-3 and TRBJ2-1; 9 bases map to TRBD1. V shed 0 bases, J shed 8 bases, and the junction held 8 bases outside the gene matches. CDR1 is ENHRY, CDR2 SYGVKD, per germline. The CDR3 has 16 amino acids. DNA for the CDR3: TGTGCCATCAGTGAGTCAATAGGACAGGGGTCCCATGAGCAGTTCTTC. This codes for CAISESIGQGSHEQFF.

This clone was picked up one time. As DNA, the CDR3 is TGTGCCAGCCAGGTAGTTTCAGGGCTTGGCACTGAAGCTTTCTTT. Protein sequence: CASQVVSGLGTEAFF. The chain combines TRBV18 with TRBJ1-1; D possibly corresponds to TRBD1 (5 bases). The germline CDR1 and CDR2 sequences are KGHSH and LQKENI. The CDR3 covers 15 residues. V dropped 8 bases and J dropped 4 bases, with 20 bases sitting between them.

The chain combines TRBV5-6 with TRBJ1-3; a weak D match, TRBD1 (5 bases). Deletions cut 2 bases from V and 0 bases from J, with 12 bases between. Germline loops: CDR1 SGHDT, CDR2 YYEEEE. CDR3 size: 16 residues. Here the CDR3 DNA reads TGTGCCAGCAGCTTTCGGAGACAGATCTCTGGAAACACCATATATTTT. Amino acids: CASSFRRQISGNTIYF.

V usage is TRBV3-1 (or the pseudogene TRBV3-2) and J usage is TRBJ1-3, with D unresolved. Trimming cost V 7 bases and J 4 bases, with 14 bases left between them. Germline V gene sequence: CDR1 LGHDT, CDR2 YNNKEL (reference sequence). The CDR3 is 14 residues long. This CDR3 reads CASTPGAGGNTIYF. CDR3 DNA: TGTGCCAGCACCCCAGGTGCTGGGGGAAACACCATATATTTT.

The chain employs TRBV9 and TRBJ1-6; TRBD1 might be the D (5 bases). The CDR3 totals 17 residues. V lost 3 bases to trimming and J lost 0 bases, with 13 bases between them. Germline lookup yields CDR1 SGDLS and CDR2 YYNGEE. The CDR3 DNA sequence: TGTGCCAGCAGCGAAGGGGTCTCGAGCTCCTATAATTCACCCCTCCACTTT. It encodes CASSEGVSSSYNSPLHF.

The chain combines TRBV7-2 with TRBJ2-1, with a weak D call TRBD1 (5 bases). Trimming shortened V by 1 base and J by 7 bases, and 14 bases separated the two germline ends. Germline lookup yields CDR1 SGHTA and CDR2 FQGNSA. The CDR3 totals 15 residues. Written as DNA, the CDR3 is TGTGCCAGCAGCTTAGAGGGCAGGGTGGGAAATGAGCAGTTCTTC. As protein: CASSLEGRVGNEQFF. The whole variable domain, filled in from reference TRBV7-2 and TRBJ2-1, reads GAGVSQSPSNKVTEKGKDVELRCDPISGHTALYWYRQSLGQGLEFLIYFQGNSAPDKSGLPSDRFSAERTGGSVSTLTIQRTQQEDSAVYLCASSLEGRVGNEQFFGPGTRLTVL.

The V gene is TRBV6-5, the J gene TRBJ1-1, with D possibly matching TRBD1 (5 bases). The V and J ends lost 4 bases and 0 bases respectively, with 9 bases between them. This CDR3 has 14 residues. The V gene's germline CDR1 is MNHEY and CDR2 SVGAGI. CDR3 DNA sequence: TGTGCCAGCAGTTCGGCAGGGATGAACACTGAAGCTTTCTTT. Its protein product is CASSSAGMNTEAFF.

This clone has just a few counts. As DNA, the CDR3 is TGCGCCAGCCCTCGACCGGGACAGGGTTCCTACGAGCAGTACTTC. Translation gives CASPRPGQGSYEQYF. The chain employs TRBV10-1 and TRBJ2-7; 9 bases map to TRBD1. In germline, CDR1 is WNHNN, CDR2 SYGVQD (reference sequence). The V and J ends lost 8 bases and 1 base, in that order; junction bases with no gene match: 9. This CDR3 comprises 15 residues.

The gene calls are TRBV9 and TRBJ2-7; 8 bases line up with TRBD2. The CDR3 sequence is 15 residues long. V lost 0 bases, J lost 3 bases, and 5 bases stayed unmatched. The germline V gene has CDR1 SGDLS and CDR2 YYNGEE. The CDR3, as DNA: TGTGCCAGCAGCGTAGGACCGGGACTAGGCTACGAGCAGTACTTC. Its translation is CASSVGPGLGYEQYF.

The chain joins TRBV28 to TRBJ2-7, with 7 bases lining up with TRBD1. V shed 6 bases, J shed 2 bases, and the junction held 7 bases outside the gene matches. The CDR3 has 14 residues. Germline CDR1 reads MDHEN; CDR2 reads SYDVKM. This CDR3 is CASSPPTGTYEQYF. The CDR3, as DNA: TGTGCCAGCAGCCCTCCGACAGGGACCTACGAGCAGTACTTC.

The V gene is TRBV6-5, the J gene TRBJ1-6, with D tentatively TRBD1 (6 bases). The CDR3 has 13 amino acids. Germline assignment: CDR1 MNHEY and CDR2 SVGAGI. V lost 7 bases, J lost 6 bases, and 10 bases lay in between. In nucleotides, the CDR3 is TGTGCCAGCAATGTCAGGGGTAATTCACCCCTCCACTTT. Its translation: CASNVRGNSPLHF.